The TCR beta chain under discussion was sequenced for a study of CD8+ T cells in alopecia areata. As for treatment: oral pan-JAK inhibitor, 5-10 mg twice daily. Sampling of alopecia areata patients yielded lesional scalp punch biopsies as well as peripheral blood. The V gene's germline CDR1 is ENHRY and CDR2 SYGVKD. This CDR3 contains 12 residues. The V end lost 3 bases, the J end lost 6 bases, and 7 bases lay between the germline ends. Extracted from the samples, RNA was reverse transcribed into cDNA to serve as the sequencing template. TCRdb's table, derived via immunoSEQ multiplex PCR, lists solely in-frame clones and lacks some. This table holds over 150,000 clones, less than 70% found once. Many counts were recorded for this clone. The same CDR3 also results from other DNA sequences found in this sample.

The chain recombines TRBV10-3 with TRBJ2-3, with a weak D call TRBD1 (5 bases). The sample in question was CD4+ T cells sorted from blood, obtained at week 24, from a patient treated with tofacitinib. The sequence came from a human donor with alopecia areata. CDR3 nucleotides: TGTGCCATCAGTGAAGGGGTTGATACGCAGTATTTT. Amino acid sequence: CAISEGVDTQYF.